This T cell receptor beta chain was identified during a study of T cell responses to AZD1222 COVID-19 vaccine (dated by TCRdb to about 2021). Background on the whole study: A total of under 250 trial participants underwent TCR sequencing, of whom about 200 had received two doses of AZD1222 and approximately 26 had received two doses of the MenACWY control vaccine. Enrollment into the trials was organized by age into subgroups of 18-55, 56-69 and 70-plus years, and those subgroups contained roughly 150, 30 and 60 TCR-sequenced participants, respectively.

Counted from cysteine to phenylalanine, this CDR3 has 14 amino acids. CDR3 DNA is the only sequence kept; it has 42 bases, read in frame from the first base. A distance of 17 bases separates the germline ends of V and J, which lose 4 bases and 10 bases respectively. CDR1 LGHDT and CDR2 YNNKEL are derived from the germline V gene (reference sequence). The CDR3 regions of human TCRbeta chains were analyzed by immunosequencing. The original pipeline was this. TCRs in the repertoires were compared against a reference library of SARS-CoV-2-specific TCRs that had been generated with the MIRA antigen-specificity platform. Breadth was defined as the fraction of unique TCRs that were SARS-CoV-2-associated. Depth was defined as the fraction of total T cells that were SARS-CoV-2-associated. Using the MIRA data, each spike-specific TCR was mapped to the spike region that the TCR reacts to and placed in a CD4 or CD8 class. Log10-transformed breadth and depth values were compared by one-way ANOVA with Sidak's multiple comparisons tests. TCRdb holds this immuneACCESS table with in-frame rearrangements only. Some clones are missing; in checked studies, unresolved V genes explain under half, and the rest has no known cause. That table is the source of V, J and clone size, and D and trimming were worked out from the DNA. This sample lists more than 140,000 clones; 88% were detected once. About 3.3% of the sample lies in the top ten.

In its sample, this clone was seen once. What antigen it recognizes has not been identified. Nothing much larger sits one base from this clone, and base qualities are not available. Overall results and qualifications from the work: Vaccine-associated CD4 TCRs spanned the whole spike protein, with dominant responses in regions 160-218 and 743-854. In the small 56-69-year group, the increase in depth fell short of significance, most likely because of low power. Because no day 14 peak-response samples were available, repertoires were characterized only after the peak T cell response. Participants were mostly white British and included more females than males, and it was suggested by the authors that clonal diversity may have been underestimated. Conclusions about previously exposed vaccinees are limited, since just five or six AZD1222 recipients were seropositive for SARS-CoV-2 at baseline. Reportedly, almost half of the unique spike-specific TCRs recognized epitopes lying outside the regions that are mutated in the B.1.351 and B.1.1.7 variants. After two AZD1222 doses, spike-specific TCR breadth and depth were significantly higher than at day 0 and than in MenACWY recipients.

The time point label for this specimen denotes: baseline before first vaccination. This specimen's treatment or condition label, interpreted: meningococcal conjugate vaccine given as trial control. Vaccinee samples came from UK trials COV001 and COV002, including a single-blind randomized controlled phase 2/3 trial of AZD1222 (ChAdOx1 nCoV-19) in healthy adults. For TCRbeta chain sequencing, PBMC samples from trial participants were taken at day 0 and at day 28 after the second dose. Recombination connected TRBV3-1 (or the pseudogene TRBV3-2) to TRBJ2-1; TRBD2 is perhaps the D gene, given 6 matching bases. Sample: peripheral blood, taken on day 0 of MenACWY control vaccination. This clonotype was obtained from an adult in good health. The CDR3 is CASSPLSSRGEQFF. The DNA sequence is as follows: TGTGCCAGCAGCCCCTTGAGTTCCCGGGGGGAGCAGTTCTTC.